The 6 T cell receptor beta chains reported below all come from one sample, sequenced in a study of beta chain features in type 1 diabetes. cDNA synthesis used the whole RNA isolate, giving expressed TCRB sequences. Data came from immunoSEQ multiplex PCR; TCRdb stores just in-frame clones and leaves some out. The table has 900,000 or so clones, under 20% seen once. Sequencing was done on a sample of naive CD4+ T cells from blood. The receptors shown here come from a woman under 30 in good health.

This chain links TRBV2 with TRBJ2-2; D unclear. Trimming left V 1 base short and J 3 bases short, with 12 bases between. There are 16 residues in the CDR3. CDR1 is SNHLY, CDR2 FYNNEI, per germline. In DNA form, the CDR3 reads TGTGCCAGCAGTGAAGTTCGGCCTGTGTACACCGGGGAGCTGTTTTTT. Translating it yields CASSEVRPVYTGELFF.

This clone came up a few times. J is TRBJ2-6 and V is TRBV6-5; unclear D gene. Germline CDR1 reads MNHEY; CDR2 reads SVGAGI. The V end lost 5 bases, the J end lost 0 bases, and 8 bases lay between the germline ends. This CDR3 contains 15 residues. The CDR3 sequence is CASSPGFSGANVLTF. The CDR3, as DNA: TGTGCCAGCAGTCCAGGTTTCTCTGGGGCCAACGTCCTGACTTTC.

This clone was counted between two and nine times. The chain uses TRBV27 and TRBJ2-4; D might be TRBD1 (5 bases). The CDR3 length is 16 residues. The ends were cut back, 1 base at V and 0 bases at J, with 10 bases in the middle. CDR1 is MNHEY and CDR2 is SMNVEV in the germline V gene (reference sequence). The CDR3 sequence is CASSLYPGLAKNIQYF. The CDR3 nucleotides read TGTGCCAGCAGTTTATATCCAGGGCTAGCCAAAAACATTCAGTACTTC.

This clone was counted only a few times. Written as DNA, the CDR3 is TGTGCCACCAGCAGACCCAGGAGCGGGACCGAGCAGTACTTC. Amino acid sequence: CATSRPRSGTEQYF. The rearrangement uses TRBV15 and TRBJ2-7; 7 nucleotides agree with TRBD2. The CDR3 spans 14 residues. Germline trimming cut 2 bases from V and 6 bases from J; bases unmatched to any gene: 7. Germline-derived CDR1 and CDR2 are LNHNV and YYDKDF (reference sequence).

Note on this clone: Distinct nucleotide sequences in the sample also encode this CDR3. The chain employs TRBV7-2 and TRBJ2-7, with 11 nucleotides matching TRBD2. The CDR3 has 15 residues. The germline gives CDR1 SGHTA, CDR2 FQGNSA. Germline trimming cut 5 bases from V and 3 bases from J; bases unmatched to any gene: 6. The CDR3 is CASSPRLAGFYEQYF. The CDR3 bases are TGTGCCAGCAGCCCGCGACTAGCGGGATTCTACGAGCAGTACTTC.

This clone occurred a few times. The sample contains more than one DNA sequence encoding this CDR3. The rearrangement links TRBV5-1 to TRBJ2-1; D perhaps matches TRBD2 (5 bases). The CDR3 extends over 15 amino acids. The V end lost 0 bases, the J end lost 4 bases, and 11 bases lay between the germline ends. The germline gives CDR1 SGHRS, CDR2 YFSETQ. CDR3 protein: CASSLGLAAYNEQFF. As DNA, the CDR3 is TGCGCCAGCAGCTTGGGGCTAGCAGCTTACAATGAGCAGTTCTTC. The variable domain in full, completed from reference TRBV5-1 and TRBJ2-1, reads KAGVTQTPRYLIKTRGQQVTLSCSPISGHRSVSWYQQTPGQGLQFLFEYFSETQRNKGNFPGRFSGRQFSNSRSEMNVSTLELGDSALYLCASSLGLAAYNEQFFGPGTRLTVL.